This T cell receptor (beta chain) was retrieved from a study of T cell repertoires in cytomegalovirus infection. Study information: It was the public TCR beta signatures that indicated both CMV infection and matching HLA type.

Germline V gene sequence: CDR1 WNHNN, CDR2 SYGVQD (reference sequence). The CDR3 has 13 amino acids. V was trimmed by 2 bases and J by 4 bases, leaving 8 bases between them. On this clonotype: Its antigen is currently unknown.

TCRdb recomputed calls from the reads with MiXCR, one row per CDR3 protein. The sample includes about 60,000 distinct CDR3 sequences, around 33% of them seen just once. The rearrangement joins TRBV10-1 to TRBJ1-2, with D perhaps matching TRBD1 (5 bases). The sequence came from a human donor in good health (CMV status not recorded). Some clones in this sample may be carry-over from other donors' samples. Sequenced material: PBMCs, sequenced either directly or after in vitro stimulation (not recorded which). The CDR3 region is CASSENRIYGYTF. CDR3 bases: TGCGCCAGCAGTGAGAACAGGATCTATGGCTACACCTTC.